The clone carrying this T cell receptor beta chain was found many times. Its antigen remains unidentified. This record comes from a study of cytomegalovirus exposure and HLA in healthy donors. The primer mix had 60 Vbeta and 13 Jbeta primers. TCRdb's table, derived via immunoSEQ multiplex PCR, lists solely in-frame clones and lacks some. The top ten clones hold roughly 2.7% of a sample with under 150,000 clones, about 73% of them seen once. Points from the study as a whole: Per a later analysis, HLA-associated TCR beta chains showed more clonal expansion than other, equally common TCR beta chains. Reports indicate that TCR beta sequences accurately predicted the HLA-A and HLA-B alleles of most subjects.

V lost 2 bases, J lost 10 bases, and 12 bases lay in between. Germline loops: CDR1 MRHNA, CDR2 SNTAGT. The CDR3 is 13 residues long. This receptor was taken from a human donor in good health. The sequenced sample was PBMCs. This chain uses TRBV6-4 with TRBJ2-1; D might be TRBD2 (5 bases). The CDR3 spells CASSDHGPGEQFF. The CDR3 coding sequence is TGTGCCAGCAGTGACCACGGCCCGGGGGAGCAGTTCTTC.